This T cell receptor beta chain was captured by sequencing in a study of cytomegalovirus exposure and HLA in healthy donors. For the study at large: Among approximately 400 genotyped donors, approximately 80% fell in the Caucasian-associated ancestry cluster. Study-level results: CMV serostatus was the sole immune exposure information available. V- and J-gene trimming in TCR beta was tied to a missense DCLRE1C variant by an analysis performed later.

Only a few counts were recorded for this clone. Its antigen is unidentified. Both 60 Vbeta primers and 13 Jbeta primers went into the PCR. TCRdb keeps only in-frame clones here, not all; method: immunoSEQ multiplex PCR. Of around 140,000 clones listed, 76% are singletons. Healthy donors of bone marrow made up the group. The length of the CDR3 is 15 residues. With V trimmed by 4 bases and J by 6 bases, 9 bases remained unmatched. Germline CDR1 reads MNHNS; CDR2 reads SASEGT. J is TRBJ1-2 and V is TRBV6-1; 9 nucleotides align to TRBD1. The clonotype was recovered from a female donor in good health and CMV-seropositive. The sequenced material came from PBMCs. For the CDR3, the DNA is TGTGCCAGCAGTGGGGGGACAGGGCAGGTTCATGGCTACACCTTC. This encodes CASSGGTGQVHGYTF.